The T cell receptor beta chain under discussion was sequenced for a study of PD-1 blockade in mismatch repair-deficient tumors. Regarding the study as a whole: After pembrolizumab, tumor-resident clones rose rapidly, then generally contracted before radiologic responses.

On this clone itself: Its antigen is not known.

CDR1 SGHNT and CDR2 YENEEA come from the germline V gene. The CDR3 has 15 residues. V shed 5 bases, J shed 4 bases, and the junction held 8 bases outside the gene matches. Sequencing used immunoSEQ multiplex PCR; TCRdb keeps in-frame clones, though not all of them. The sample has 14,000 or so clones, 80% to 90% seen once. Mismatch repair deficiency was confirmed in all patients, by PCR or immunohistochemistry. The TCR-sequenced patients were three responders to pembrolizumab. The sequence was obtained from an adult with mismatch repair-deficient cancer. This chain links TRBV11-3 with TRBJ2-3, with 8 bases fitting TRBD1. The sequencing here drew on PBMCs, taken about 15 weeks after starting pembrolizumab. Here the CDR3 DNA reads TGTGCCAGCAGCACCGAGACAGGGGTCTCAGATACGCAGTATTTT. Its protein product is CASSTETGVSDTQYF.